This T cell receptor beta chain emerged from a study of cytomegalovirus exposure and HLA in healthy donors. Notes on this clone: Antigen: not known.

The repertoire was sequenced with immunoSEQ multiplex PCR; TCRdb's copy has only in-frame clones and lacks some. The profile shows roughly 180,000 clones, approximately 84% of them singletons. Study-wide results and caveats: Rare TCR sequences dominated, though some public TCRs recurred in many donors.

Per the germline V gene, CDR1 is SGHRS and CDR2 is YFSETQ. The CDR3 covers 17 residues. Trimming shortened V by 2 bases and J by 4 bases, and 21 bases separated the two germline ends. This sequence originates from a young man in good health and CMV-seropositive. The sequenced material came from PBMCs. V gene TRBV5-1 combines with J gene TRBJ1-1, with D perhaps TRBD1 (5 bases). This CDR3 reads CASSFPGEIGWGTEAFF. The CDR3 DNA reads as TGCGCCAGCAGCTTCCCGGGGGAAATAGGTTGGGGCACTGAAGCTTTCTTT.